Listed below are T cell receptor beta chains from one sample, sequenced in a study of CXCR3-negative and CXCR3-positive naive CD8 T cells. From its re-call of the 5' RACE reads, TCRdb lists each CDR3 protein once, without DNA. This listing includes about 130,000 distinct CDR3 sequences. What was sequenced was naive CXCR3- CD8+ T cells from blood. Every receptor here comes from a human donor in good health. Some clones in this sample may be carry-over from other donors' samples. Each CDR3 is given with its conserved first and last residue.

v_gene	j_gene	CDR3aa
TRBV6-5	TRBJ2-7	CASSYKGLAELKPYEQYF
TRBV3-1	TRBJ2-5	CASSLGTGQETQYF
TRBV10-3	TRBJ2-1	CAISGSGQGVTDEQFF
TRBV4-2	TRBJ1-1	CVSSRRGGEAEAFF
TRBV4-3	TRBJ2-5	CASSQGTRRGSGQETQYF
TRBV30	TRBJ2-7	CAWSDRMSSYEQYF
TRBV12-3/TRBV12-4	TRBJ2-1	CASRKTGYNEQFF
TRBV27	TRBJ2-1	CASSSGAGALIGQFF
TRBV9	TRBJ1-5	CASSPRGQGDQPQHF
TRBV14	TRBJ2-1	CASSVRAPRPFEQFF
TRBV10-3	TRBJ2-7	CAISDRGYPYEQYF
TRBV20-1	TRBJ1-1	CSVPRQGEAFF
TRBV23-1	TRBJ2-3	CASSQSPSGVRDTQYF
TRBV12-3/TRBV12-4	TRBJ2-1	CASLPGKDYNEQFF
TRBV29-1	TRBJ1-2	CSVEDLRTGEDYGYTF
TRBV7-3	TRBJ2-2	CASSLSPAGGETGELFF
TRBV12-5	TRBJ2-1	CASGLVSGAEQIF
TRBV10-3	TRBJ2-2	CATGPPPNTGELFF
TRBV12-3/TRBV12-4	TRBJ1-1	CASSTSLGTAEAFF
TRBV7-9	TRBJ2-4	CASSGPYGRAGGNIQYF
TRBV7-6	TRBJ2-7	CAVGGAYEQYF
TRBV15	TRBJ2-6	CATSTQRSGANVLTF
TRBV6-5	TRBJ2-5	CASSYGGLETQYF
TRBV5-6	TRBJ1-1	CASSLLTGVTEAFF
TRBV11-2	TRBJ2-1	CASSIGGEQFF
TRBV28	TRBJ1-1	CASSTGNRGLSTEAFF
TRBV20-1	TRBJ1-2	CSARVPDRDDGYTF
TRBV29-1	TRBJ1-5	CSVGDRLNQPQHF
TRBV27	TRBJ2-2	CASSSPETGELFF
TRBV4-1	TRBJ2-7	CASSQDGGYEQYF
TRBV4-2	TRBJ1-1	CASSQETGGLGTEAFF
TRBV7-9	TRBJ2-3	CASSPDRGGEDTQYF
TRBV6-2/TRBV6-3	TRBJ1-1	CASTLHQNTEAFF
TRBV6-5	TRBJ2-7	CASSYGQTYEQYF
TRBV7-9	TRBJ2-3	CASSTTGSTDTQYF
TRBV3-1	TRBJ2-1	CASSQDRLAFGTYNEQFF
TRBV28	TRBJ2-3	CASSSSPPWGYTQYF
TRBV5-1	TRBJ2-2	CASRASGGRPGELFF
TRBV6-5	TRBJ2-2	CASGGSTGELFF
TRBV15	TRBJ2-1	CATSRAGSSYNEQFF